Sequencing of this T cell receptor (beta chain) was carried out in a study of shared clonotypes between healthy human individuals. As for the study in general: The study used three CD4 naive, three CD4 memory, two CD8 naive and one CD8 memory plate per donor.

Comments on this clone: Its antigen is undetermined.

TCRdb's copy holds only in-frame clones and misses some; the assay was immunoSEQ multiplex PCR. The sample contains 2 million to 2.5 million clones, around 95% of which appear only once. Notes on the study in general: A few donors had roughly 5.2% of their naive CD4 clonotypes in common. Non-shared clonotypes had lower generation probabilities than those shared by all four donors.

The CDR3 extends over 13 amino acids. The V gene end was trimmed by 0 bases and the J gene end by 8 bases; junction bases not matched to a gene: 4. Per the germline V gene, CDR1 is SGHRS and CDR2 is YFSETQ. This chain uses TRBV5-1 with TRBJ1-2; 7 bases map to TRBD1. This TCR derives from a man between 18 and 35 years old in good health. Sample: naive CD4+ T cells sorted from blood. Subset meaning: CD45RA+ positively selected. CDR3 nucleotides: TGCGCCAGCAGCTTGGTCGACAGGGAGGGCTACACCTTC. Protein product: CASSLVDREGYTF.